This T cell receptor beta chain was captured in a study of cytomegalovirus exposure and HLA in healthy donors. Whole-study context: Assignment to the Caucasian-associated ancestry cluster applied to around four fifths of the approximately 420 genotyped donors.

General study points: Using a false discovery rate of 0.05, a later analysis showed that 15,000 to 20,000 TCR beta sequences were associated with HLA alleles.

This CDR3 contains 16 residues. Germline V gene sequence: CDR1 KGHSH, CDR2 LQKENI. Losses at the gene ends were 0 bases for V and 4 bases for J; bases not matched to a gene: 8. Researchers ran the PCR with 60 Vbeta and 13 Jbeta primers. Profiling relied on immunoSEQ multiplex PCR, and the TCRdb table lists in-frame clones only, not all of them. The table has roughly 220,000 clones, more than 75% seen once; the top ten hold about 2.5%. Regarding donors, all were healthy bone marrow donors. A note on this clone: Its cognate antigen is unknown.

This sequence originates from a woman between 40 and 50 years old in good health and CMV-seronegative. Sequenced: PBMCs. The chain uses TRBV18 and TRBJ1-2; 7 bases agree with TRBD1. The CDR3 here is CASSPPRETGSYGYTF. The CDR3 coding sequence is TGTGCCAGCTCACCACCTAGGGAGACAGGGAGCTATGGCTACACCTTC.